Reported below is one T cell receptor (beta chain). No antigen is known for it. The CDR3 spans 15 residues. These data are taken from a study of beta chain features in type 1 diabetes. General study results and limits: In cDNA sequencing, cells with high TCR expression could be over-represented. VDJ junctions in type 1 diabetes patients carried more deletions and fewer insertions.

A heparinised blood draw that averaged roughly 100 mL was obtained once from each donor. Isolation of CD4+ naive, central memory, regulatory and stem cell-like memory cells was achieved by sorting via CD45RO/CCR7/CD25/CD127/CD95/CD27. Investigators reverse transcribed all isolated RNA, so they sequenced expressed TCRB transcripts. Clones were sequenced by immunoSEQ multiplex PCR, and TCRdb holds only the in-frame ones, with some missing. This sample has about 220,000 clones; approximately 10% occur once, and the top ten carry 1% to 1.5%. Sample: central memory CD4+ T cells from blood. The V call is TRBV1, the J call TRBJ2-2; the table's D call of TRBD2 was not tested on the DNA. TRBV1 is described as a pseudogene. This clonotype was sampled from a man younger than 30 in good health. The CDR3 here is CTSSQRDCNTGELFF. In DNA, the CDR3 is TGCACCAGCAGCCAGCGGGACTGTAACACCGGGGAGCTGTTTTTT.